The 15 T cell receptor beta chains in this list originate from one sample, sequenced in a study of tumor-infiltrating lymphocytes in primary liver carcinoma. Total RNA amounting to 500 ng was the source from which TCR beta cDNA was made with a constant-region primer. Nested multiplex PCR, run for three rounds with slightly modified ARM-PCR, yielded TCR beta libraries. The first two PCR rounds, approximately 10 cycles each, used TRBV1-TRBV30 forward primers and a C-beta reverse primer. TCRdb passed the multiplex PCR reads through MiXCR, listing each CDR3 protein once. Seen here are 40,000 to 55,000 distinct CDR3 sequences, over 65% observed once, and the top ten hold around a quarter. From roughly 18-30 mg of unsorted bulk tissue, DNA and RNA were co-extracted together. The sequenced sample consisted of liver tumor tissue from sampling region 5. Subset given: tumor region T5, tumor centre. The source of these receptors is a man aged 35-49 years with primary liver carcinoma and hepatitis B virus infection.

Comment on this clonotype: No conserved phenylalanine or tryptophan is present at the end of the CDR3, so a read error is the likely explanation. CDR3 sequence: CVSSRVGGYTS. The CDR3 DNA sequence: TGTGTCAGCAGCCGCGTGGGAGGCTACACCTCC. The V and J genes are TRBV12-3 or TRBV12-4 and TRBJ1-2; no clear D gene. The CDR3 runs to 11 residues.

Worth noting for this clonotype: Since no conserved phenylalanine or tryptophan closes the CDR3, a read error is the likely cause. The limits of the CDR3 on the DNA are not certain, so only TCRdb's listed CDR3 is given. The chain couples TRBV5-1 to TRBJ2-3; the table's D call TRBD1 went unverified against the DNA. Germline V gene data show CDR1 as SGHRS and CDR2 as YFSETQ. The CDR3 is 13 amino acids long, termini counted. The chain's CDR3 is CASNPWDGDTQYS.

As for this clonotype: The CDR3 carries no conserved terminal phenylalanine or tryptophan, so it likely arises from a read error. It is unclear where the CDR3 begins or ends on the DNA, so no DNA is shown, and the CDR3 is as TCRdb lists it. The chain uses TRBV5-4 and TRBJ2-2. Including both end residues, the CDR3 is 14 amino acids long. Germline loops: CDR1 SGHNT, CDR2 YYREEE (reference sequence). CDR3 amino acids: CASSFDERTGELFL.

Concerning this clonotype itself: Possible read error: a much larger clone is one base away. The chain links TRBV2 to TRBJ1-5; maybe TRBD1 (6 bases). Germline CDR1 and CDR2: SNHLY and FYNNEI. The CDR3 contains 15 residues. V dropped 6 bases and J dropped 1 base, with 13 bases sitting between them. CDR3 amino acids: CASSGNRASNQPQHF. DNA of the CDR3: TGTGCCAGCAGCGGGAACAGGGCGAGCAATCAGCCCCAGCATTTT.

A word on this clonotype: As the CDR3 is not closed by the conserved phenylalanine or tryptophan, this likely results from a read error. The gene calls are TRBV14 and TRBJ1-1; a possible D gene is TRBD1 (5 bases). V was cut by 3 bases and J by 10 bases, with 18 bases left in between. Germline V gene data show CDR1 as SGHDN and CDR2 as FVKESK. The CDR3 length is 14 residues. CDR3 in DNA: TGTGCCAGCAGCCAGGATCAGGGCCCTTACCCAGCTTTCTCT. It specifies CASSQDQGPYPAFS.

This clonotype was counted at least ten times. The chain couples TRBV6-6 to TRBJ2-5; TRBD1 might be the D (6 bases). The CDR3 has 13 amino acids. In germline, CDR1 is MNHNY, CDR2 SVGAGI (reference sequence). The V gene lost 6 bases and the J gene lost 7 bases, with 15 bases spanning the gap. The CDR3 coding sequence is TGTGCCAGCAGCCCGAACAGGGTTGGGACCCAGTACTTC. Translation gives CASSPNRVGTQYF.

This chain joins TRBV6-1 and TRBJ2-1; D possibly corresponds to TRBD1 (6 bases). V was clipped by 8 bases and J by 6 bases, with 14 bases between them. Per the germline V gene, CDR1 is MNHNS and CDR2 is SASEGT. The CDR3 totals 13 residues. Here the CDR3 DNA reads TGTGCCAGCCACCAACAGGGCTGCAATGAGCAGTTCTTC. Its protein product is CASHQQGCNEQFF.

This clonotype has a count of ten or more. The chain employs TRBV30 and TRBJ1-2; 8 bases line up with TRBD1. V lost 6 bases to trimming and J lost 2 bases; unmatched junction nucleotides: 8. This CDR3 region has 14 residues. Germline assignment: CDR1 GTSNPN and CDR2 SVGIG (reference sequence). The CDR3 sequence is CACQGQEINYGYTF. DNA for the CDR3: TGTGCCTGCCAGGGACAGGAGATAAACTATGGCTACACCTTC.

In regard to this clonotype: A much larger clone is a single base away; this may be a read error. The rearrangement joins TRBV2 to TRBJ2-2; no firm D call. Germline CDR1 reads SNHLY; CDR2 reads FYNNEI. The V gene lost 2 bases and the J gene lost 4 bases, with 11 bases spanning the gap. This CDR3 is 15 amino acids long. Here the CDR3 reads CASSESSGRTGELFF. Here the CDR3 DNA reads TGTGCCAGCAGTGAAAGTTCCGGGCGCACCGGGGAGCTGTTTTTT. Drawing the rest from reference TRBV2 and TRBJ2-2, the complete variable domain is EPEVTQTPSHQVTQMGQEVILRCVPISNHLYFYWYRQILGQKVEFLVSFYNNEISEKSEIFDDQFSVERPDGSNFTLKIRSTKLEDSAMYFCASSESSGRTGELFFGEGSRLTVL.

The J gene is TRBJ2-1, the V gene TRBV11-2, with 11 bases identical to TRBD2. In germline, CDR1 is SGHAT, CDR2 FQNNGV. CDR3 length: 16 amino acids. The CDR3 nucleotides read TGTGTCAGTAGTTACCCCGGGACTAGCGGTAGCAATGAGCAGTTCTTC. It is translated as CVSSYPGTSGSNEQFF. The whole variable domain, filled in from reference TRBV11-2 and TRBJ2-1, reads EAGVAQSPRYKIIEKRQSVAFWCNPISGHATLYWYQQILGQGPKLLIQFQNNGVVDDSQLPKDRFSAERLKGVDSTLKIQPAKLEDSAVYLCVSSYPGTSGSNEQFFGPGTRLTVL.

This chain links TRBV28 with TRBJ1-2; no clear D gene. Trimming removed 6 bases from V and 5 bases from J, with 16 bases in between. The CDR3 loop spans 14 amino acids. Germline CDR1 is MDHEN and CDR2 is SYDVKM. Here the CDR3 reads CASSRRYGSYGYTF. Written as DNA, the CDR3 is TGTGCCAGCAGCCGGCGGTACGGATCTTATGGCTACACCTTC.

The chain carries TRBV20-1 and TRBJ2-5; D is uncertain. CDR1 and CDR2 from the germline V gene are DFQATT and SNEGSKA (reference sequence). This CDR3 has 9 residues. The V and J ends lost 7 bases and 7 bases respectively, with 7 bases between them. CDR3: CSVPVTQYF. In DNA form, the CDR3 reads TGCAGTGTACCGGTGACCCAGTACTTC.

CDR3 in DNA: TGCAGCGCCTGGCTTGCTGATACGCAGTATTTT. Encoded protein: CSAWLADTQYF. This chain connects TRBV29-1 to TRBJ2-3; D uncertain. This CDR3 contains 11 residues. With 7 bases removed from V and 6 bases from J, the gap between germline ends came to 11 bases. Germline values: CDR1 SQVTM, CDR2 ANQGSEA.

As regards this clonotype: Mismatch with germline at one junction end may stem from a read error. The genes are TRBV5-1 and TRBJ1-1; maybe TRBD1 (6 bases). This CDR3 is built from 13 residues. CDR1 is SGHRS and CDR2 is YFSETQ in the germline V gene. CDR3 loop: CASSPTGNIEAFF. The DNA of the CDR3 is TGCGCCAGCAGCCCGACAGGTAACATTGAAGCTTTCTTT. The whole variable domain, remainder taken from reference TRBV5-1 and TRBJ1-1, is KAGVTQTPRYLIKTRGQQVTLSCSPISGHRSVSWYQQTPGQGLQFLFEYFSETQRNKGNFPGRFSGRQFSNSRSEMNVSTLELGDSALYLCASSPTGNIEAFFGQGTRLTVV.

Of note for this clonotype: No conserved phenylalanine or tryptophan is present at the end of the CDR3, so a read error is the likely explanation. The V gene is TRBV11-1, the J gene TRBJ1-1, with a tentative D call TRBD1 (5 bases). The germline gives CDR1 SGHAT, CDR2 FQDESV (reference sequence). The CDR3 is 18 residues long. The CDR3 sequence is CASSLGQLRPGPNTEAFY. In DNA, the CDR3 is TGTGCCAGCAGTTTAGGCCAACTCCGTCCGGGACCGAACACTGAAGCTTTCTAT.